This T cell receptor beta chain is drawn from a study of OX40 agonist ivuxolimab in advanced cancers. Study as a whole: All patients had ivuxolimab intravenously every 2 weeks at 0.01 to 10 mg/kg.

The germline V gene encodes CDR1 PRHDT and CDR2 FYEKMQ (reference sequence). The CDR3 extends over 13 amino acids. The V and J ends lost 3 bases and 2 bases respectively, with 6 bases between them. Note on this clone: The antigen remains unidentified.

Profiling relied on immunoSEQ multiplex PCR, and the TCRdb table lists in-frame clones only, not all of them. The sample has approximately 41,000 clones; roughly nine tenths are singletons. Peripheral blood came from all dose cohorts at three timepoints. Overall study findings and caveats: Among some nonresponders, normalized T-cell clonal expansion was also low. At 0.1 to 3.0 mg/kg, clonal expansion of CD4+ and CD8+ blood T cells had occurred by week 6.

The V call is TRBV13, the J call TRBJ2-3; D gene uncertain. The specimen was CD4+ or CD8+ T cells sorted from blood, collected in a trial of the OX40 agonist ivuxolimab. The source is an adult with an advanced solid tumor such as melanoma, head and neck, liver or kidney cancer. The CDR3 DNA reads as TGTGCCAGCAGCTTTAAGGCCACAGATACGCAGTATTTT. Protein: CASSFKATDTQYF.